This TCR beta chain was recorded in a study of metastatic and nonmetastatic thyroid tumors. Study information: Both malignant and benign thyroid patients supplied peripheral blood and tumor or nodule tissue samples, across which the repertoires of these patients were then compared.

The authors' processing: To classify distant metastasis in papillary thyroid cancer, a model was built from CDR3 differences across clinicopathological groups. TCRdb re-called clones from the PCR reads using MiXCR. None of the V and J calls come from the authors' own analysis; TCRdb made them. The sample holds some 11,000 clones; 25% to 35% are singletons and the top ten take roughly a tenth. Thyroid surgery had not been preceded by any treatment in any patient. CDR1 is DFQATT, CDR2 SNEGSKA, per germline (reference sequence). The CDR3 loop spans 19 amino acids. Of note for this clone: Its antigen is unidentified. One end of the junction fails to match germline, which may point to a read error.

General study findings and limits: According to reports, the diversity of TCR beta was significantly higher in malignant thyroid tumors than in benign nodules, and this held in both blood and tumor samples.

Material for sequencing was tumor tissue. This TCR derives from a male donor with papillary thyroid cancer or a benign thyroid nodule (not recorded which). Some clones in this sample may be carry-over from other donors' samples. This sequence joins TRBV20-1 and TRBJ2-2; TRBD2 agrees at 15 bases. The CDR3 loop reads CSARGAGTSGRRNIGELFF. The CDR3 nucleotides read TGCAGTGCTAGAGGAGCCGGGACTAGCGGGAGGAGGAACATCGGGGAGCTGTTCTTT.